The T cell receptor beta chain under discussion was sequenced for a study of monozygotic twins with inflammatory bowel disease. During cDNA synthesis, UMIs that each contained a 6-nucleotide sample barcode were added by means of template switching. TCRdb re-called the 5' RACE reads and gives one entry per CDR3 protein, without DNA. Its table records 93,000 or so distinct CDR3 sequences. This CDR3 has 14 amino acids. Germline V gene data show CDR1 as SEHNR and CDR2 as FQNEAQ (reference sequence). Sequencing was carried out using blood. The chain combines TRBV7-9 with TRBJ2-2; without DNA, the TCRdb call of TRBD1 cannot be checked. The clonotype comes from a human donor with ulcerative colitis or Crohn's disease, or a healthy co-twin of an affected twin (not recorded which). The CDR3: CASSLAPGTGELFF.